This T cell receptor (beta chain) was found in a study of blood T cell repertoires in COVID-19. Per germline, CDR1 LGHNA and CDR2 YSLEER. Trimming pared 10 bases from V and 2 bases from J, leaving 13 bases between. The CDR3 covers 13 residues. Study processing details: Amplification of reference gene primers was used by the study to estimate nucleated cell counts. The method was immunoSEQ multiplex PCR; TCRdb's version includes in-frame clones alone and lacks a portion of them. That table gives V, J and clone size, and the DNA gave D and trimming. The sample shows some 300,000 clones, about nine tenths of them seen only once.

The TCR sequence derives from a woman aged 25-40 years who had recovered from COVID-19. V and J are TRBV4-3 and TRBJ2-3, with a weak D call TRBD2 (5 bases). What was sequenced was peripheral blood. The CDR3 sequence is CATASGITDTQYF. The CDR3 DNA reads TGCGCCACAGCGTCGGGAATCACAGATACGCAGTATTTT.